The 17 T cell receptor beta chains listed next were all sequenced from one sample in a study of cytomegalovirus exposure and HLA in healthy donors. A multiplex PCR was run with 60 Vbeta primers and 13 Jbeta primers. TCRdb's copy holds only in-frame clones and misses some; the assay was immunoSEQ multiplex PCR. The sample yields 45,000 to 75,000 clones, about 70% seen once. The specimen was PBMCs. These receptors were collected from a woman in her sixties or seventies in good health and CMV-seropositive.

The chain recombines TRBV6-5 with TRBJ1-1; D gene ambiguous. Trimming left V 6 bases short and J 1 base short, with 9 bases between. Germline-derived CDR1 and CDR2 are MNHEY and SVGAGI. This CDR3 comprises 13 residues. CDR3 protein: CASSPRRNTEAFF. The CDR3 DNA sequence: TGTGCCAGCAGCCCGCGTCGGAACACTGAAGCTTTCTTT.

The CDR3 nucleotides read TGTGCCAGTACCAAAAAACCGGGACTAGCGGGGTACAATGAGCAGTTCTTC. It translates to CASTKKPGLAGYNEQFF. The chain uses TRBV19 and TRBJ2-1, with TRBD2 matching over 13 bases. V shed 7 bases, J shed 4 bases, and the junction held 10 bases outside the gene matches. The germline V gene encodes CDR1 LNHDA and CDR2 SQIVND (reference sequence). The CDR3 runs 17 residues.

The chain is built from TRBV6-5 and TRBJ1-6, with TRBD1 matching 7 bases. The J segment lost 5 bases and the V segment lost 11 bases, leaving 6 bases of the junction unmatched. The length of the CDR3 is 13 residues. Looked up from germline, CDR1 is MNHEY and CDR2 is SVGAGI. CDR3 nucleotide sequence: TGTGCCGGGCAGGGACAGAATAATTCACCCCTCCACTTT. This sequence encodes CAGQGQNNSPLHF.

The chain has TRBV18 and TRBJ1-1, with D perhaps TRBD1 (5 bases). Germline values: CDR1 KGHSH, CDR2 LQKENI. The CDR3 spans 15 residues. V was trimmed by 6 bases and J by 2 bases, leaving 16 bases between them. CDR3 sequence reads: CASSVRQTVNTEAFF. CDR3 coding DNA: TGTGCCAGCTCCGTAAGACAGACGGTTAACACTGAAGCTTTCTTT.

The rearrangement joins TRBV5-4 to TRBJ2-2, with 8 bases matching TRBD2. There are 16 residues in the CDR3. V shed 0 bases and J 6 bases; nucleotides not matched to a gene: 7. CDR1 SGHNT and CDR2 YYREEE come from the germline V gene (reference sequence). CDR3 DNA: TGTGCCAGCAGCTTGGCCGGGCGGGGGGCGTCCGGGGAGCTGTTTTTT. This gives the protein CASSLAGRGASGELFF.

The chain uses TRBV5-8 and TRBJ1-2; 12 bases align to TRBD1. CDR1 and CDR2 from the germline V gene are SGHTS and YDEGEE. The V segment lost 0 bases and the J segment 7 bases; nucleotides outside the gene matches: 10. This CDR3 comprises 17 residues. Here the CDR3 reads CASSLEYPGQGASGYTF. CDR3 in DNA: TGTGCCAGCAGCTTGGAATACCCGGGACAGGGGGCAAGTGGCTACACCTTC.

The V call is TRBV2, the J call TRBJ1-1; 7 bases map to TRBD1. CDR1 and CDR2 (germline): SNHLY, FYNNEI. The V segment lost 6 bases and the J segment 2 bases; nucleotides outside the gene matches: 6. The CDR3 spans 14 residues. CDR3 loop: CASREGQLNTEAFF. The CDR3 DNA is TGTGCCAGCAGGGAGGGACAGCTAAACACTGAAGCTTTCTTT.

The V call is TRBV6-1, the J call TRBJ2-5; 9 bases line up with TRBD2. Germline assignment: CDR1 MNHNS and CDR2 SASEGT. The V and J ends lost 7 bases and 5 bases, in that order; junction bases with no gene match: 8. There are 14 residues in the CDR3. The CDR3 loop is CASIRAGGWETQYF. For the CDR3, the DNA is TGTGCCAGCATAAGAGCGGGGGGTTGGGAGACCCAGTACTTC.

This clone turned up a few times. V is TRBV19 and J is TRBJ2-6; tentatively, D is TRBD2 (5 bases). Trimming took 1 base from V and 0 from J, leaving 10 bases between them. CDR3 length: 17 amino acids. From germline, CDR1 is LNHDA and CDR2 SQIVND (reference sequence). CDR3 coding DNA: TGTGCCAGTAGTATAGCGGGGTTCCGCTCTGGGGCCAACGTCCTGACTTTC. It translates to CASSIAGFRSGANVLTF.

This clone was observed a few times. The chain employs TRBV5-1 and TRBJ1-2; no firm D call. This CDR3 is 15 amino acids long. With 0 bases removed from V and 1 base from J, the gap between germline ends came to 10 bases. Germline loops: CDR1 SGHRS, CDR2 YFSETQ. The chain's CDR3 is CASSLAGSFNYGYTF. As DNA, the CDR3 is TGCGCCAGCAGCTTGGCCGGTAGTTTTAACTATGGCTACACCTTC.

In its sample, this clone was seen a few times. The CDR3 region is CASSPTGGSSSPLHF. The CDR3 region has the DNA TGTGCCAGCTCACCAACCGGCGGGAGTTCGTCACCCCTCCACTTT. The rearrangement links TRBV18 to TRBJ1-6; D remains ambiguous. Germline V lookup: CDR1 KGHSH, CDR2 LQKENI. The CDR3 totals 15 residues. Trimming shortened V by 2 bases and J by 10 bases, and 15 bases separated the two germline ends.

The rearrangement uses TRBV30 and TRBJ1-4; TRBD1 aligns across 9 bases. The germline gives CDR1 GTSNPN, CDR2 SVGIG (reference sequence). The V gene end was trimmed by 0 bases and the J gene end by 4 bases; junction bases not matched to a gene: 9. There are 17 residues in the CDR3. The CDR3 protein is CAWSVTAGTGFNEKLFF. In DNA form, the CDR3 reads TGTGCCTGGAGTGTTACGGCCGGGACAGGGTTTAATGAAAAACTGTTTTTT.

The chain has TRBV7-7 and TRBJ1-2; D not resolved. Germline lookup yields CDR1 SSHAT and CDR2 FNYEAQ (reference sequence). This CDR3 is 12 amino acids long. CDR3 nucleotide sequence: TGTGCTAGCCGTCCACTGAACTATGGCTACACCTTC. Encoded protein: CASRPLNYGYTF.

This clone has a handful of counts. This chain links TRBV2 with TRBJ2-3, with 8 nucleotides matching TRBD2. V was pared by 7 bases and J by 6 bases, with 6 bases of the junction left unmatched. The CDR3 has 13 residues. From germline, CDR1 is SNHLY and CDR2 FYNNEI. The CDR3: CASNLAGPDTQYF. CDR3 DNA sequence: TGTGCCAGCAATCTAGCGGGTCCGGATACGCAGTATTTT.

The chain joins TRBV12-1 to TRBJ1-1; the D call TRBD1 from the table was never checked on the DNA. TRBV12-1 is a pseudogene segment. This CDR3 has 15 amino acids. The CDR3 is CASILQETGDTEAFF. In DNA, the CDR3 is TGTGCCAGCATCCTACAGGAGACGGGCGACACTGAAGCTTTCTTT.

The rearrangement links TRBV2 to TRBJ1-1, with a tentative D call TRBD1 (6 bases). The CDR3 consists of 15 residues. V dropped 1 base and J dropped 6 bases, with 15 bases sitting between them. Germline CDR1 SNHLY, CDR2 FYNNEI. This CDR3 is CASSEVKDSVPEAFF. The CDR3 DNA reads as TGTGCCAGCAGTGAAGTAAAGGACAGTGTCCCTGAAGCTTTCTTT.

The chain uses TRBV5-1 and TRBJ2-1; D unresolved. Germline CDR1 reads SGHRS; CDR2 reads YFSETQ. Trimming removed 1 base from V and 7 bases from J, with 12 bases in between. CDR3 length: 14 residues. CDR3 in amino acids: CASSLLSGGNEQFF. As DNA, the CDR3 is TGCGCCAGCAGCTTGTTGTCAGGTGGAAATGAGCAGTTCTTC.